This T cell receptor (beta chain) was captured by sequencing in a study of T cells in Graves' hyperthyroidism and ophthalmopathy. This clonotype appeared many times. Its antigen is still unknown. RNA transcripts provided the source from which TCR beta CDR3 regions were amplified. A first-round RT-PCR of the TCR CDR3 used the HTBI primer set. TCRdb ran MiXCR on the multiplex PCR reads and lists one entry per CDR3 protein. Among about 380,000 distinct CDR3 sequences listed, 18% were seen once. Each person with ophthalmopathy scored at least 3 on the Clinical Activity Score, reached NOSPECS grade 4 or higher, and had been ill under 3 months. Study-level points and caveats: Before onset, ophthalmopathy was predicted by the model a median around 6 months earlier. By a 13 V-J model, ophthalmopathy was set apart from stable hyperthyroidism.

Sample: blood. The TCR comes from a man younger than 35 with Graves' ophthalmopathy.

The CDR3 DNA is TGCGCCAGCAGCTTGGGGCAGGGGGTCGGCTACACCTTC. It translates to CASSLGQGVGYTF. The gene calls are TRBV5-1 and TRBJ1-2; 7 bases are a match to TRBD1. Trimming took 0 bases from V and 8 from J; bases not matched to a gene: 4. Germline V gene data show CDR1 as SGHRS and CDR2 as YFSETQ. The CDR3 contains 13 residues.